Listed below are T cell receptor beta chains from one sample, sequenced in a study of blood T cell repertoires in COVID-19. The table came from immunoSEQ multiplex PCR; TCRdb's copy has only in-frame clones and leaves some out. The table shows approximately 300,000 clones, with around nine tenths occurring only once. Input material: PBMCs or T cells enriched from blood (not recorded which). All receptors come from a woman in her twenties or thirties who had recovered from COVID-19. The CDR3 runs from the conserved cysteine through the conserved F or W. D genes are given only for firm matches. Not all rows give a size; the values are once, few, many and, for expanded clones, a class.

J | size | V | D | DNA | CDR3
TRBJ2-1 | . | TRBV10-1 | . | TGCGCCAGCAGTGTATGCCGACTAGTAATAAAACAGTTCTTC | CASSVCRLVIKQFF
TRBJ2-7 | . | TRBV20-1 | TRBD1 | TGCAGTGCTAGTCATACCGGGACAGGGACCTACGAGCAGTACTTC | CSASHTGTGTYEQYF
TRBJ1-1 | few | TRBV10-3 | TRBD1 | TGTGCCATTAAGACAGGGCCCACTGAAGCTTTCTTT | CAIKTGPTEAFF
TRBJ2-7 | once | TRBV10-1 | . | TGCGCCAGCAGTGGACCGGGAGAGGTGGGTTACGAGCAGTACTTC | CASSGPGEVGYEQYF
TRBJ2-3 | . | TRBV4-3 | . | TGCGCCAGCAGCTTCCTTGGAGGTAGCACAGATACGCAGTATTTT | CASSFLGGSTDTQYF
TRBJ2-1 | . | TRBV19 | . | TGTGCCAGTAGTCCCGGGACACGGTACAATGAGCAGTTCTTC | CASSPGTRYNEQFF
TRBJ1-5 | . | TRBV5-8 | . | TGTGCCAGCACCCGAAATCCAGGTAGTCAGCCCCAGCATTTT | CASTRNPGSQPQHF
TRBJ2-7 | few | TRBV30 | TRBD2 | TGTGCCTGGAGTGGACTACTCCCACTAGCGTCAAGGATCCGTTACGAGCAGTACTTC | CAWSGLLPLASRIRYEQYF
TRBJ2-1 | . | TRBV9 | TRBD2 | TGTGCCAGCAGCGTAGCCGAGACTAGCGCTTATGATGAGCAGTTCTTC | CASSVAETSAYDEQFF
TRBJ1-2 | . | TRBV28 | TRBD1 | TGTGCCAGCAATACGCTGGGACAGGGGAACTATGGCTACACCTTC | CASNTLGQGNYGYTF
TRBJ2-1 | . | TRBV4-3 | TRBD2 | TGCGCCAGCAGCCAAGAGGGGCTAGCGGGATTTCATGAGCAGTTCTTC | CASSQEGLAGFHEQFF
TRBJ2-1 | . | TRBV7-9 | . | TGTGCCAGCAGCGTTACACACTCCTACAATGAGCAGTTCTTC | CASSVTHSYNEQFF
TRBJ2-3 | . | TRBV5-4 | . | TGTGCCAGCAGCTTGTATACGGGAAGTAGCACAGATACGCAGTATTTT | CASSLYTGSSTDTQYF
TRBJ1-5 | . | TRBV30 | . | TGTGCCTGGAGAGCTAGATTCAGGGGACAGCCCCAGCATTTT | CAWRARFRGQPQHF
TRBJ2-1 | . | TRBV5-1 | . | TGCGCCAGCAGCGGGTCCGAGGTCCTTGGGTCGAATGAGCAGTTCTTC | CASSGSEVLGSNEQFF
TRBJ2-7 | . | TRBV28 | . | TGTGCCAGCAGTTTATGGAGGTCAGGGCGATACTCCTACGAGCAGTACTTC | CASSLWRSGRYSYEQYF
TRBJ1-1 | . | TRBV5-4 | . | TGTGCCAGCAGCTTGGCCCTGGAGACCACTGAAGCTTTCTTT | CASSLALETTEAFF
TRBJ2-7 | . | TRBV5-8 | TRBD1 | TGTGCCAGCAGTTACCAGGGGGCGCGGTTCTACGAGCAGTACTTC | CASSYQGARFYEQYF
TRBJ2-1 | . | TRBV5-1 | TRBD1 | TGCGCCAGCAGCGGGGGACAGGGCGATGAGCAGTTCTTC | CASSGGQGDEQFF
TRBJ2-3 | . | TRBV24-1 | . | TGTGCCACCAGTGATGGTGCGGCGGGACTTACCACAGATACGCAGTATTTT | CATSDGAAGLTTDTQYF
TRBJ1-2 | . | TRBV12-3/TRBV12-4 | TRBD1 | TGTGCCAGCAGTCAGAACAGGGGATTGGGCTACACCTTC | CASSQNRGLGYTF
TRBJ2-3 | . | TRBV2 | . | TGTGCCAGCAGTGACCGACTCGGAGCGGACACAGATACGCAGTATTTT | CASSDRLGADTDTQYF
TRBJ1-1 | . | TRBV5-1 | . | TGCGCCAGCAGCTTGGGTCTGGCGAACACTGAAGCTTTCTTT | CASSLGLANTEAFF
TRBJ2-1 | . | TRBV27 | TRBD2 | TGTGCCAGCAGTACCCTTAGCGGGACAAAGTACAATGAGCAGTTCTTC | CASSTLSGTKYNEQFF
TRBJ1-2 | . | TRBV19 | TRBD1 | TGTGCCAGTAGTAGAACAGGGGAAATGCAGTTTGGCTACACCTTC | CASSRTGEMQFGYTF
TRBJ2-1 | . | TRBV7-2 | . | TGTGCCAGCAGCTTAGCTAGCGGCTCGGGGAGCTACAATGAGCAGTTCTTC | CASSLASGSGSYNEQFF
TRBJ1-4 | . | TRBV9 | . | TGTGCCAGCAGCGTAGTGTCAGGGATTGGTCTGTTTTTT | CASSVVSGIGLFF
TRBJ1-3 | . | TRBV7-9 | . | TGTGCCAGCAGCTACAGCTCTGGAAACACCATATATTTT | CASSYSSGNTIYF
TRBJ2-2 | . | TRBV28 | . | TGTGCCAGCAGTTTGTCCTACAGCGGGGAGCTGTTTTTT | CASSLSYSGELFF
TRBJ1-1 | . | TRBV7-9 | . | TGTGCCAGCAGCTCGCCCCAGGGGCTCGGGAACACTGAAGCTTTCTTT | CASSSPQGLGNTEAFF
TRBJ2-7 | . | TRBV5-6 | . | TGTGCCAGCAGCTTGGACCCAGGGGCTGGCGAGCAGTACTTC | CASSLDPGAGEQYF
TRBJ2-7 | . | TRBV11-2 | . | TGTGCCAGCAGCTTAGATCTATCTAGCTCCTACGAGCAGTACTTC | CASSLDLSSSYEQYF
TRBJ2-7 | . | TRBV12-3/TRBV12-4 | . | TGTGCCAGCAGAACTAACTACGAGCAGTACTTC | CASRTNYEQYF
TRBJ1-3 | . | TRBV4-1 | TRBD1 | TGCGCCAGCAGCCAAGGGCGACAGGGTATGGGGGGAAACACCATATATTTT | CASSQGRQGMGGNTIYF
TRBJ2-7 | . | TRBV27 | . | TGTGCCAGCAGTTCGTCGGCCGGGGTTTTCTCCTACGAGCAGTACTTC | CASSSSAGVFSYEQYF
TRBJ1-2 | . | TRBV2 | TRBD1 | TGTGCCAGCAGCGTGGGACAGGGCGACTATGGCTACACCTTC | CASSVGQGDYGYTF
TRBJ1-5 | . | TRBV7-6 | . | TGTGCCAGCAGCTTAGACAGTAATCAGCCCCAGCATTTT | CASSLDSNQPQHF
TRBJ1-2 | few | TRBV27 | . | TGTGCCAGCAGTCCCTCTGGGGGAGGGGGTTCCTATGGCTACACCTTC | CASSPSGGGGSYGYTF
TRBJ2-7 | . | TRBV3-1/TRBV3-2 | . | TGTGCCAGCAGCCAAGACCCGGGACTGCACCGTTACGAGCAGTACTTC | CASSQDPGLHRYEQYF
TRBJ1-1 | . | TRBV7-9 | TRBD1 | TGTGCCAGCAGCACACAGGGGGCTGGGACTGAAGCTTTCTTT | CASSTQGAGTEAFF
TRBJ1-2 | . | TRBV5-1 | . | TGCGCCAGCAGCTTCCGGGTGGTGGATGGCTACACCTTC | CASSFRVVDGYTF